This entry features one T cell receptor beta chain sequence. V shed 5 bases and J 4 bases; nucleotides not matched to a gene: 5. The CDR3 spans 15 residues. Germline CDR1 is MGHRA and CDR2 is YSYEKL. This record comes from a study of blood T cell repertoires in COVID-19. The overall study: Italy, Spain and the United States were the sources of the convalescent and acute COVID-19 samples. Sources were T cells, B-cell-depleted T cells, or PBMCs; the material itself was cDNA or gDNA.

Per the original data handling: Reference gene primers were amplified, and this amplification served to estimate nucleated cell counts. Profiling relied on immunoSEQ multiplex PCR, and the TCRdb table lists in-frame clones only, not all of them. D and trimming come from the DNA, and the V and J calls and clone size come from that table. The sample includes fewer than 65,000 clones, about four fifths of them seen just once. Material for sequencing was peripheral blood. This chain joins TRBV4-1 and TRBJ2-7; TRBD2 matches 13 bases. The sequence was collected from a human donor in a cohort sampled during active COVID-19. In DNA form, the CDR3 reads TGCGCCAGCAGCAAAATACTAGCGGGGGGGTACGAGCAGTACTTC. Its translation: CASSKILAGGYEQYF.